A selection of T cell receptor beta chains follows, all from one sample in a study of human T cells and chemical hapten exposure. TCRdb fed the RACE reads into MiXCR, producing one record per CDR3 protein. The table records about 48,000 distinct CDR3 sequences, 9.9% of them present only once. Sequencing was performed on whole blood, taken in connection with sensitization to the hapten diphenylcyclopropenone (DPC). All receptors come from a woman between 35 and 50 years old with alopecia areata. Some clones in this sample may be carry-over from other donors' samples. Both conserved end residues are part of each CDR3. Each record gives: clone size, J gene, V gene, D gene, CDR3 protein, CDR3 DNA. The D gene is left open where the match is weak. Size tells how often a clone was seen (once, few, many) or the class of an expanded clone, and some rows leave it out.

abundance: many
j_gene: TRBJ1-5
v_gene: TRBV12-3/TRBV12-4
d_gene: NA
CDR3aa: CASSLANQPQHF
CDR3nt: TGTGCCAGCAGTTTAGCCAATCAGCCCCAGCATTTT

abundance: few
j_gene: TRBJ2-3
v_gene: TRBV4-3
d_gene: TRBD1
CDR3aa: CASSQDRTGTDTQYF
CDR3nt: TGCGCCAGCAGCCAAGATCGGACAGGGACAGATACGCAGTATTTT

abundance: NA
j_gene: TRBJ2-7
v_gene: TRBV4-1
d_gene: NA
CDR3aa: CASSPQGLGVVLEQYF
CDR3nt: TGCGCCAGCAGCCCTCAAGGACTGGGTGTTGTATTGGAGCAGTACTTC

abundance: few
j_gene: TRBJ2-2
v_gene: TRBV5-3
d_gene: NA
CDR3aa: CARSNRDINTGELFF
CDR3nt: TGTGCCAGAAGTAACCGTGACATCAACACCGGGGAGCTGTTTTTT

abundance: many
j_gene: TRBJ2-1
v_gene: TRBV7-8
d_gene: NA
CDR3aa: CASSFGRGLYNEQFF
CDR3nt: TGTGCCAGCAGCTTTGGACGGGGACTTTACAATGAGCAGTTCTTC

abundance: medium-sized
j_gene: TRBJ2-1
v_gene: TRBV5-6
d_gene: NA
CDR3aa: CASSLRPSAGINEQFF
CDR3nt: TGTGCCAGCAGCTTGAGACCCTCCGCAGGGATCAATGAGCAGTTCTTC

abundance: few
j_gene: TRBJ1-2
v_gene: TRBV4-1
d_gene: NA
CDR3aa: CASSQDEGTGRVNYGYTF
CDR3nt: TGCGCCAGCAGCCAAGATGAGGGTACAGGGAGGGTTAACTATGGCTACACCTTC

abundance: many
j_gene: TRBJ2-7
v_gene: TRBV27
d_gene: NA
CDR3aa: CASSLTVNLEQYF
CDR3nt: TGTGCCAGCAGTTTGACAGTAAATCTCGAGCAGTACTTC

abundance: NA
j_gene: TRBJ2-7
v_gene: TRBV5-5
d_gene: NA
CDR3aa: CASSFIGDEQYF
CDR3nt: TGTGCCAGCAGCTTTATCGGGGACGAGCAGTACTTC

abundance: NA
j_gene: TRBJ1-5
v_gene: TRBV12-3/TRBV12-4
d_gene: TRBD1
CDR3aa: CASLGQNQPQHF
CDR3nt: TGTGCCAGCCTGGGACAGAATCAGCCCCAGCATTTT

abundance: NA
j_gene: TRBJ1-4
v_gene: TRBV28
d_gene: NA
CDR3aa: CASSLYTEKNEKLFF
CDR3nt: TGTGCCAGCAGTCTATATACAGAGAAGAATGAAAAACTGTTTTTT